Listed below are T cell receptor beta chains from one sample, sequenced in a study of STAT5B mutations in CD4+ large granular lymphocyte leukemia. This table comes from immunoSEQ multiplex PCR, and its TCRdb copy is limited to in-frame clones, with some not included. The sample yields approximately 21,000 clones, roughly three quarters seen once. Specimen: CD4+ T cells from blood buffy coats. These receptors were obtained from a human donor in good health. The CDR3 runs from the conserved cysteine through the conserved F or W. Fields, in order: D gene, clone size, V gene, J gene, CDR3 DNA, CDR3 protein. The D gene is left open where the match is weak. Size tells how often a clone was seen (once, few, many) or the class of an expanded clone, and some rows leave it out.

d_gene: -; abundance: few; v_gene: TRBV30; j_gene: TRBJ1-5; CDR3nt: TGTGCCTGGAGTCTAGATACGAGTGGCAATCAGCCCCAGCATTTT; CDR3aa: CAWSLDTSGNQPQHF
d_gene: -; abundance: -; v_gene: TRBV6-5; j_gene: TRBJ2-5; CDR3nt: TGTGCCAGCAGTTACTCAGAAGGGCAAGAGACCCAGTACTTC; CDR3aa: CASSYSEGQETQYF
d_gene: TRBD2; abundance: -; v_gene: TRBV7-2; j_gene: TRBJ2-2; CDR3nt: TGTGCCAGCAGCCTTCGGACTAGCTTGAACACCGGGGAGCTGTTTTTT; CDR3aa: CASSLRTSLNTGELFF
d_gene: TRBD1; abundance: -; v_gene: TRBV19; j_gene: TRBJ1-5; CDR3nt: TGTGCCAGCCGGACAGGGACGGGATTGGATAGCAATCAGCCCCAGCATTTT; CDR3aa: CASRTGTGLDSNQPQHF
d_gene: TRBD2; abundance: once; v_gene: TRBV7-6; j_gene: TRBJ2-1; CDR3nt: TGTGCCAGCAGCGAGGGACTAGCGGAACTGAATGAGCAGTTCTTC; CDR3aa: CASSEGLAELNEQFF
d_gene: TRBD1; abundance: -; v_gene: TRBV11-3; j_gene: TRBJ2-7; CDR3nt: TGTGCCAGCAGCCCAAAACAGGGGCGGCCCTCCTACGAGCAGTACTTC; CDR3aa: CASSPKQGRPSYEQYF
d_gene: -; abundance: -; v_gene: TRBV10-3; j_gene: TRBJ2-7; CDR3nt: TGTGCCATCAGTGGGGTACAAAACGAGCAGTACTTC; CDR3aa: CAISGVQNEQYF
d_gene: TRBD2; abundance: -; v_gene: TRBV9; j_gene: TRBJ2-7; CDR3nt: TGTGCCAGCAGCGTAGGCAACCCTAGCGGTTACTTTAATATCTACGAGCAGTACTTC; CDR3aa: CASSVGNPSGYFNIYEQYF
d_gene: -; abundance: -; v_gene: TRBV5-5; j_gene: TRBJ1-2; CDR3nt: TGTGCCAGCAGAGGGACGGGGGAAACCTATGGCTACACCTTC; CDR3aa: CASRGTGETYGYTF
d_gene: TRBD1; abundance: -; v_gene: TRBV6-5; j_gene: TRBJ2-5; CDR3nt: TGTGCCAGCAGTCCTGGGGACAGGGGGGCGGAGACCCAGTACTTC; CDR3aa: CASSPGDRGAETQYF
d_gene: -; abundance: -; v_gene: TRBV19; j_gene: TRBJ1-4; CDR3nt: TGTGCCAGTAGTGGAACAGGTCTACCTAATGAAAAACTGTTTTTT; CDR3aa: CASSGTGLPNEKLFF
d_gene: -; abundance: -; v_gene: TRBV11-2; j_gene: TRBJ2-1; CDR3nt: TGTGCCAGCAGCATACAGACCTACAATGAGCAGTTCTTC; CDR3aa: CASSIQTYNEQFF
d_gene: TRBD1; abundance: -; v_gene: TRBV2; j_gene: TRBJ2-5; CDR3nt: TGTGCGACCGCCCCGGGACAGGGGAAGACCCAGTACTTC; CDR3aa: CATAPGQGKTQYF
d_gene: -; abundance: -; v_gene: TRBV5-5; j_gene: TRBJ1-5; CDR3nt: TGTGCCAGCAGCCTAGGACGTAATAGCAATCAGCCCCAGCATTTT; CDR3aa: CASSLGRNSNQPQHF
d_gene: -; abundance: -; v_gene: TRBV19; j_gene: TRBJ2-1; CDR3nt: TGTGCCAGTAGTATAGGGGAGTTCGGCAATGAGCAGTTCTTC; CDR3aa: CASSIGEFGNEQFF
d_gene: TRBD1; abundance: -; v_gene: TRBV30; j_gene: TRBJ2-3; CDR3nt: TGTGCCTGGAGTCGTGCAGGGGGCGGGACGCAGTATTTT; CDR3aa: CAWSRAGGGTQYF
d_gene: -; abundance: -; v_gene: TRBV11-2; j_gene: TRBJ1-6; CDR3nt: TGTGCCAGCAGCTTAATGGCAGGGGTAGAGTCACCCCTCCACTTT; CDR3aa: CASSLMAGVESPLHF
d_gene: TRBD1; abundance: -; v_gene: TRBV18; j_gene: TRBJ1-1; CDR3nt: TGTGCCAGCTCACCGGGACAGGGATCAACTGAAGCTTTCTTT; CDR3aa: CASSPGQGSTEAFF
d_gene: -; abundance: -; v_gene: TRBV6-4; j_gene: TRBJ2-5; CDR3nt: TGTGCCAGCAGCCGAATACCCGGGGATACCCAGTACTTC; CDR3aa: CASSRIPGDTQYF
d_gene: -; abundance: -; v_gene: TRBV6-6; j_gene: TRBJ1-2; CDR3nt: TGTGCCAGCAGTTACTCCCCCAGAAGATCTAACTATGGCTACACCTTC; CDR3aa: CASSYSPRRSNYGYTF
d_gene: TRBD1; abundance: -; v_gene: TRBV2; j_gene: TRBJ2-2; CDR3nt: TGTGCCAGCAGAGGGACAGGGGGCTTAGTCGGGGAGCTGTTTTTT; CDR3aa: CASRGTGGLVGELFF
d_gene: -; abundance: few; v_gene: TRBV19; j_gene: TRBJ1-5; CDR3nt: TGTGCCAGTAGTATTGGGGGGAGATCGGATCAGCCCCAGCATTTT; CDR3aa: CASSIGGRSDQPQHF
d_gene: TRBD1; abundance: -; v_gene: TRBV7-2; j_gene: TRBJ2-7; CDR3nt: TGTGCCAGCAGCTTAGCGGCAGGACAGGGGACCTACGAGCAGTACTTC; CDR3aa: CASSLAAGQGTYEQYF
d_gene: -; abundance: few; v_gene: TRBV5-1; j_gene: TRBJ1-1; CDR3nt: TGCGCCAGCAGCCTCTCCCCAGATGGGACTGAAGCTTTCTTT; CDR3aa: CASSLSPDGTEAFF
d_gene: TRBD1; abundance: -; v_gene: TRBV9; j_gene: TRBJ2-2; CDR3nt: TGTGCCAGCAGCGTCCGCGGGACAGGGAACACCGGGGAGCTGTTTTTT; CDR3aa: CASSVRGTGNTGELFF
d_gene: TRBD1; abundance: once; v_gene: TRBV15; j_gene: TRBJ1-3; CDR3nt: TGTGCCACCAGCAGAGGGACAGGGGGAAACACCATATATTTT; CDR3aa: CATSRGTGGNTIYF
d_gene: TRBD1; abundance: -; v_gene: TRBV4-2; j_gene: TRBJ1-1; CDR3nt: TGTGCCAGCAGCCAAGAACAGGGGACTGAAGCTTTCTTT; CDR3aa: CASSQEQGTEAFF
d_gene: TRBD2; abundance: -; v_gene: TRBV12-5; j_gene: TRBJ2-1; CDR3nt: TGTGCTAGTGGTTTGGGACTAGCGGGAGGGCTGTTGAATGAGCAGTTCTTC; CDR3aa: CASGLGLAGGLLNEQFF
d_gene: TRBD1; abundance: -; v_gene: TRBV19; j_gene: TRBJ2-7; CDR3nt: TGTGCCAGTAGGGGAAGCCGGACAGGGGAAGGATACGAGCAGTACTTC; CDR3aa: CASRGSRTGEGYEQYF
d_gene: -; abundance: -; v_gene: TRBV29-1; j_gene: TRBJ1-1; CDR3nt: TGCAGCGTTGGGATTGGTCGGGGCACTGAAGCTTTCTTT; CDR3aa: CSVGIGRGTEAFF
d_gene: -; abundance: -; v_gene: TRBV6-1; j_gene: TRBJ2-7; CDR3nt: TGTGCCAGCACCATTACCTCCTACGAGCAGTACTTC; CDR3aa: CASTITSYEQYF
d_gene: -; abundance: -; v_gene: TRBV28; j_gene: TRBJ1-2; CDR3nt: TGTGCCATCACCCGTTCGGGGTATGGCTACACCTTC; CDR3aa: CAITRSGYGYTF
d_gene: -; abundance: -; v_gene: TRBV11-2; j_gene: TRBJ1-5; CDR3nt: TGTGCCAGCAGCTTAGATAGTGATCAGCCCCAGCATTTT; CDR3aa: CASSLDSDQPQHF
d_gene: TRBD1; abundance: -; v_gene: TRBV5-1; j_gene: TRBJ1-2; CDR3nt: TGCGCCAGCAGCATAGGACAGGGGCCCTATGGCTACACCTTC; CDR3aa: CASSIGQGPYGYTF
d_gene: -; abundance: few; v_gene: TRBV30; j_gene: TRBJ1-5; CDR3nt: TGTGCCTGGAGTGATCGCCGCTCTACCAGATATCAGCCCCAGCATTTT; CDR3aa: CAWSDRRSTRYQPQHF
d_gene: -; abundance: -; v_gene: TRBV11-3; j_gene: TRBJ2-3; CDR3nt: TGTGCCAGCAGCTTAGGAAGGAACCGCGATACGCAGTATTTT; CDR3aa: CASSLGRNRDTQYF
d_gene: -; abundance: -; v_gene: TRBV9; j_gene: TRBJ1-1; CDR3nt: TGTGCCAGCAGCGTAGAGGTGAACACTGAAGCTTTCTTT; CDR3aa: CASSVEVNTEAFF
d_gene: -; abundance: -; v_gene: TRBV5-1; j_gene: TRBJ2-2; CDR3nt: TGCGCCAGCAGCTTGGCGAGGGGCACCGGGGAGCTGTTTTTT; CDR3aa: CASSLARGTGELFF
d_gene: -; abundance: few; v_gene: TRBV6-6; j_gene: TRBJ1-1; CDR3nt: TGTGCCAGCAGTTACCCCGGCTTGAACACTGAAGCTTTCTTT; CDR3aa: CASSYPGLNTEAFF
d_gene: -; abundance: few; v_gene: TRBV6-4; j_gene: TRBJ2-6; CDR3nt: TGTGCCAGCAGGCCCTCTGGGGCCAACGTCCTGACTTTC; CDR3aa: CASRPSGANVLTF
d_gene: -; abundance: -; v_gene: TRBV5-1; j_gene: TRBJ1-1; CDR3nt: TGCGCCAGCAGCTTGGCCCCAGGGGCAAACACTGAAGCTTTCTTT; CDR3aa: CASSLAPGANTEAFF
d_gene: TRBD2; abundance: -; v_gene: TRBV6-5; j_gene: TRBJ2-7; CDR3nt: TGTGCCAGCAGTTACGGGACTAGCGCTGACTACGAGCAGTACTTC; CDR3aa: CASSYGTSADYEQYF
d_gene: TRBD1; abundance: medium-sized; v_gene: TRBV29-1; j_gene: TRBJ1-1; CDR3nt: TGCAGCGTGACAGGGTGGGAGTACTCTGAAGCTTTCTTT; CDR3aa: CSVTGWEYSEAFF
d_gene: TRBD2; abundance: -; v_gene: TRBV2; j_gene: TRBJ2-5; CDR3nt: TGTGCCAGCAGTGGAGGACCGGGGGGCCAAGAGACCCAGTACTTC; CDR3aa: CASSGGPGGQETQYF
d_gene: TRBD1; abundance: -; v_gene: TRBV5-1; j_gene: TRBJ2-3; CDR3nt: TGCGCCAGCAGCTCCTCCGGGACAGAAGGCACAGATACGCAGTATTTT; CDR3aa: CASSSSGTEGTDTQYF
d_gene: TRBD2; abundance: -; v_gene: TRBV30; j_gene: TRBJ2-1; CDR3nt: TGTGCCTGGAGTGTACGGGGCGGGAGGGATCGGTTCTTC; CDR3aa: CAWSVRGGRDRFF
d_gene: TRBD1; abundance: -; v_gene: TRBV5-4; j_gene: TRBJ2-5; CDR3nt: TGTGCCAGCAGCTCCCGTGGGACAGGGCGTGAGACCCAGTACTTC; CDR3aa: CASSSRGTGRETQYF
d_gene: -; abundance: -; v_gene: TRBV11-2; j_gene: TRBJ2-5; CDR3nt: TGTGCCAGCAGCTTAGTTTCGGGACAAGCTCAAGAGACCCAGTACTTC; CDR3aa: CASSLVSGQAQETQYF
d_gene: TRBD2; abundance: -; v_gene: TRBV7-9; j_gene: TRBJ2-7; CDR3nt: TGTGCCAGCAGCTTTAGCCTAGGGACTAGCGGTCCTTACGAGCAGTACTTC; CDR3aa: CASSFSLGTSGPYEQYF
d_gene: -; abundance: -; v_gene: TRBV5-5; j_gene: TRBJ1-1; CDR3nt: TGTGCCAGCAGCTTGTCTACCCGAAGGGGGGCTTTCTTT; CDR3aa: CASSLSTRRGAFF
d_gene: -; abundance: -; v_gene: TRBV11-3; j_gene: TRBJ1-1; CDR3nt: TGTGCCAGCAGCTCCCCGGGTTGGTCTAAGGCTTTCTTT; CDR3aa: CASSSPGWSKAFF
d_gene: -; abundance: few; v_gene: TRBV30; j_gene: TRBJ1-1; CDR3nt: TGTGCCTGGAGTGCTGACAGAGTGAACACTGAAGCTTTCTTT; CDR3aa: CAWSADRVNTEAFF
d_gene: TRBD2; abundance: few; v_gene: TRBV7-2; j_gene: TRBJ2-7; CDR3nt: TGTGCCAGCAGCCTAGGGACTAGCGGGAGGACCCTCTCCTACGAGCAGTACTTC; CDR3aa: CASSLGTSGRTLSYEQYF
d_gene: TRBD2; abundance: once; v_gene: TRBV18; j_gene: TRBJ2-7; CDR3nt: TGTGCCAGCTCACCGGGACTACCGAGGGGCAACGAGCAGTACTTC; CDR3aa: CASSPGLPRGNEQYF